This T cell receptor beta chain was observed in a study of beta chain features in type 1 diabetes (dated by TCRdb to 2016 to 2019). In the study overall: Mean age, gender distribution, total cell number and subset yield did not differ between patients and healthy donors. The study compared TCRB repertoires of sorted circulating CD4+ T cell subsets between recently diagnosed type 1 diabetes patients and matched healthy donors. A total of approximately 99,000,000 sorted cells were examined across all samples, and RNA yield correlated strongly with the number of cells per subset. Regulatory and stem cell-like memory subsets were isolated from only 8 patients and roughly eight healthy donors, whereas naive and central memory subsets came from all 28 donors.

All of the isolated RNA was reverse transcribed with the High Capacity cDNA Reverse Transcription Kit, so expressed TCRB transcripts were sequenced. Deep immunoSEQ sequencing was performed on naive, central memory and regulatory T cell samples, with an average of roughly 3.6 million total reads per sample. Sorted cells were lysed in RLT buffer and RNA was extracted with DNase-treated RNeasy Micro or Mini kits, depending on cell number. Each cell subset was processed on its own to prevent cross-contamination, while patient and healthy donor samples were processed together. The immunoSEQ multiplex PCR was used to amplify TCRB sequences from cDNA, generating 87-bp fragments that spanned the CDR3 region. Sequencing of the amplicons was performed on the Illumina HiSeq platform. Under the source paper's analysis protocol: PCR bias was computationally corrected using synthetic template baselines, reads within Hamming distance 2 were collapsed, and singletons that could not be merged were discarded. By aligning reads against IMGT, V, D and J genes, CDR3 length, and insertions or deletions at six rearrangement sites were assigned. Clonotype counts were normalized to sorted cell number within each subset before computing true diversity and Gini coefficients with the tcR R package. The overlap coefficient, calculated on TCRB nucleotide sequences, was used to quantify repertoire sharing. TCRdb stores this immuneACCESS table with in-frame sequences only. Part of the clones is absent; in the studies checked, under half of the shortfall reflects unresolved V genes, and no reason is known for the rest. The D gene and trimming were derived from the DNA, and the V and J assignments and clone size from that table. The sample contains about 140,000 clones, less than 10% of them found a single time. The ten largest clones add up to almost 0.65% of the sample.

A single peripheral blood draw of around 0.11 L on average was collected from each donor into heparinised tubes. Naive, central memory, regulatory and stem cell-like memory CD4+ T cells were sorted on a BD FACSAria II using a panel including CD45RO, CCR7, CD25, CD127, CD95 and CD27. All sorted populations exceeded 95% purity. Right away, PBMCs were isolated by Lymphoprep density gradient centrifugation and were stained directly, with no culture step. To minimize batch effects, samples were stained and sorted in pairs, one healthy donor with one patient per experiment. Details on this clone: The specificity of this receptor is unknown. Within one base of it there is no much larger clone, and no base qualities were kept.

Beyond this particular receptor, the publication reports: Because cDNA rather than genomic DNA was sequenced, highly expressing activated cells could have been over-represented, although no difference in activation and CD3 levels was found between groups. At VDJ recombination sites, type 1 diabetes patients had fewer insertions and more deleted nucleotides, which implies abnormalities in thymic rearrangement. Naive, central memory and regulatory TCRB repertoires appeared to be more similar among patients than among healthy donors. Type 1 diabetes patients showed a moderate but significant shortening of TCRB CDR3 length in all four CD4+ subsets. Only small numbers of individuals were included in the HLA sub-analyses, which left unresolved whether HLA type had any influence on TCRB rearrangement. PCR may preferentially amplify shorter templates, but because patient and control samples were amplified and corrected together, any resulting skew would affect both groups equally.

The specimen was central memory CD4+ T cells from blood. This receptor was taken from a woman between 35 and 50 years old in good health.

The DNA sequence follows: TGTGCCAGCAGTCTAAGACAGGGACCCTACGAGCAGTACTTC. This sequence encodes CASSLRQGPYEQYF. The chain is made from TRBV27 and TRBJ2-7; 7 junctional bases match TRBD1. From the cysteine through the phenylalanine, the CDR3 covers 14 amino acids. Only the CDR3 DNA stays, 42 bases, in frame from base 1. Trimming takes 5 bases off V and 2 bases off J; junction bases not matched to a gene: 6. Sequences MNHEY (CDR1) and SMNVEV (CDR2) are obtained from the germline V gene (reference sequence).